Following are 5 T cell receptor beta chains from one sample sequenced in a study of T cells in Graves' hyperthyroidism and ophthalmopathy. Amplified TCR beta CDR3 regions came from RNA transcripts. First-round RT-PCR with HTBI primers amplified the TCR CDR3 region. MiXCR, applied by TCRdb to the multiplex PCR reads, yields one record per CDR3 protein. The sample includes about 400,000 distinct CDR3 sequences, roughly 14% of them seen just once. The sequenced sample was blood. The receptors come from a woman aged 18-29 years with Graves' hyperthyroidism.

This clonotype was seen at least ten times. V and J are TRBV2 and TRBJ1-3; TRBD1 matches at 10 bases. The CDR3 sequence is 16 residues long. Losses at the gene ends were 5 bases for V and 2 bases for J; bases not matched to a gene: 6. Germline-derived CDR1 and CDR2 are SNHLY and FYNNEI. Here the CDR3 reads CASSRDRGSAGNTIYF. DNA of the CDR3: TGTGCCAGCAGTAGGGACAGGGGATCGGCTGGAAACACCATATATTTT.

This clonotype was detected a few times. One junction end disagrees with the germline gene, perhaps due to a read error. The chain links TRBV3-1 to TRBJ1-3; 10 positions agree with TRBD1. The germline CDR1 and CDR2 sequences are LGHDT and YNNKEL (reference sequence). The CDR3 sequence is 15 residues long. CDR3 bases: TGTGCCTGCAGAATGGGACAGGGGTACGGAAACACCATATATTTT. This gives the protein CACRMGQGYGNTIYF.

This clonotype came up a few times. This chain joins TRBV5-6 and TRBJ1-5, with 8 bases lining up with TRBD1. There are 15 residues in the CDR3. J gave up 7 bases and V 4 bases, and 10 bases lay outside the gene matches. Germline CDR1 and CDR2: SGHDT and YYEEEE. The CDR3 DNA sequence: TGTGCCAGCAGCAGGACAGGGAGGGTATGGCAGCCCCAGCATTTT. Protein product: CASSRTGRVWQPQHF.

The chain links TRBV28 to TRBJ1-5, with a weak D call TRBD1 (6 bases). Between the trimmed V and J ends, which lost 8 bases and 3 bases, there was a span of 14 bases. CDR1 is MDHEN, CDR2 SYDVKM, per germline. The CDR3 is 14 residues long. CDR3 coding DNA: TGTGCCAGCGCTACTCAGGGGTTCAATCAGCCCCAGCATTTT. Protein: CASATQGFNQPQHF.

The table lists this clonotype with a few counts. The CDR3 does not close with the conserved phenylalanine or tryptophan, likely indicating a read error. This rearrangement joins TRBV6-2 or TRBV6-3 to TRBJ2-1; 10 bases are a match to TRBD2. The germline V gene encodes CDR1 MNHEY and CDR2 SVGEGT. J gave up 5 bases and V 4 bases, and 5 bases lay outside the gene matches. There are 15 residues in the CDR3. The CDR3 is CASSWSSGGNNEQFL. The DNA of the CDR3 is TGTGCCAGCAGTTGGTCTAGCGGGGGAAACAATGAGCAGTTCCTC.